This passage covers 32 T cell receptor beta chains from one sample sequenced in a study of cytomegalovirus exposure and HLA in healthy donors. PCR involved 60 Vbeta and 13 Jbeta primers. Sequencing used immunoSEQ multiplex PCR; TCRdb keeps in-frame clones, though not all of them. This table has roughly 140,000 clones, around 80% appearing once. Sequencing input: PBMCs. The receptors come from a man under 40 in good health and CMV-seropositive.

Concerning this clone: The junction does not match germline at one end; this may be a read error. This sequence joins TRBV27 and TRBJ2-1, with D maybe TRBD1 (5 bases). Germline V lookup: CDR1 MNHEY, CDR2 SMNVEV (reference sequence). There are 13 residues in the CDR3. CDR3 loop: CASSFPRANERFF. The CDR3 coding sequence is TGTGCCAGCAGTTTCCCCAGGGCTAATGAGCGGTTCTTC.

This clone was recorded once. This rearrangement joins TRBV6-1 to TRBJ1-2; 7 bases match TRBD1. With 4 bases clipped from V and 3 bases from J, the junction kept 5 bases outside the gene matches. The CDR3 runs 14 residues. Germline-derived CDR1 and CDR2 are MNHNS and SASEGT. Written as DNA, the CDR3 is TGTGCCAGCAGTGGAGGACAGGAGTACTATGGCTACACCTTC. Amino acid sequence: CASSGGQEYYGYTF.

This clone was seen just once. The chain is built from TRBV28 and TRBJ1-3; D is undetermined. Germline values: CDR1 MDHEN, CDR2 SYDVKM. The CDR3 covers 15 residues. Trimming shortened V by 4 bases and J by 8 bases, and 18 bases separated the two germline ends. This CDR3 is CASSSAGLDRDTIYF. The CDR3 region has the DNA TGTGCCAGCAGTTCCGCCGGACTTGATCGAGACACCATATATTTT.

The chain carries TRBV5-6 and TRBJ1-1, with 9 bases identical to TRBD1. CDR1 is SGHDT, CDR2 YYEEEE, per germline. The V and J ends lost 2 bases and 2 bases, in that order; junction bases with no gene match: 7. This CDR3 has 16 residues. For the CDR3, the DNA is TGTGCCAGCAGCTTCAAACAGGGGGCAAGAAACACTGAAGCTTTCTTT. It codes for CASSFKQGARNTEAFF.

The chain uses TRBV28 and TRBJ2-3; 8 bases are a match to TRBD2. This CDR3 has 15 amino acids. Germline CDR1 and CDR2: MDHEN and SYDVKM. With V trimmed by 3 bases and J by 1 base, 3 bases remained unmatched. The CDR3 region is CASSLPGGRTDTQYF. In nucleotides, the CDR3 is TGTGCCAGCAGTTTGCCGGGGGGGCGCACAGATACGCAGTATTTT. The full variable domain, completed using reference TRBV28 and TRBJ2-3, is DVKVTQSSRYLVKRTGEKVFLECVQDMDHENMFWYRQDPGLGLRLIYFSYDVKMKEKGDIPEGYSVSREKKERFSLILESASTNQTSMYLCASSLPGGRTDTQYFGPGTRLTVL.

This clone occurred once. The CDR3 sequence is CSVGKGTDEKLFF. CDR3 sequence (DNA): TGCAGCGTTGGTAAAGGGACTGATGAAAAACTGTTTTTT. The chain employs TRBV29-1 and TRBJ1-4; possibly TRBD1 for D (5 bases). With 4 bases removed from V and 6 bases from J, the gap between germline ends came to 12 bases. This CDR3 is 13 amino acids long. In germline, CDR1 is SQVTM, CDR2 ANQGSEA.

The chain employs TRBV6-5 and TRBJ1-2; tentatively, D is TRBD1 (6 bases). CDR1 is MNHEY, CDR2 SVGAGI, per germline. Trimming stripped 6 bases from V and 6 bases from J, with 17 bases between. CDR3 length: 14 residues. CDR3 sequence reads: CASSGGGAIHGYTF. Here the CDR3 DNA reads TGTGCCAGCAGCGGAGGGGGGGCTATCCATGGCTACACCTTC.

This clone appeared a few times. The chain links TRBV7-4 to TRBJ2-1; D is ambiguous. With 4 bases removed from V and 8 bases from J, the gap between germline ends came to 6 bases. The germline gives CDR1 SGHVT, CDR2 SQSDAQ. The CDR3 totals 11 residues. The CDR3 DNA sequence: TGTGCCAGCAGCTCTAAAGATGAGCAGTTCTTC. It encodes CASSSKDEQFF.

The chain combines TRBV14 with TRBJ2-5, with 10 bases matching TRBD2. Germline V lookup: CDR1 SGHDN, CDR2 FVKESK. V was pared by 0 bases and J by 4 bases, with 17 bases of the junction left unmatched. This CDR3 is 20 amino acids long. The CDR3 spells CASSQDDGGRLAGVRETQYF. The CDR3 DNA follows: TGTGCCAGCAGCCAAGATGATGGGGGCCGTCTAGCGGGAGTTCGAGAGACCCAGTACTTC.

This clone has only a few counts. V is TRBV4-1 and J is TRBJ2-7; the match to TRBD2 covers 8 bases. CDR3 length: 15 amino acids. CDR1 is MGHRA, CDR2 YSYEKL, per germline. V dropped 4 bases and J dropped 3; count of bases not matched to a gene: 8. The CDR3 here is CASSPGIGGDYEQYF. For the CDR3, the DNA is TGCGCCAGCAGCCCGGGGATCGGGGGGGACTACGAGCAGTACTTC.

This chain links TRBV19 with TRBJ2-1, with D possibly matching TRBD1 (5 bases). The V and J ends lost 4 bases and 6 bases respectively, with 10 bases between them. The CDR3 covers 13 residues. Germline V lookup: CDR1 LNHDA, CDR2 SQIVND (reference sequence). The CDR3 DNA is TGTGCCAGTAGTACTCCCACAGGCAATGAGCAGTTCTTC. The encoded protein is CASSTPTGNEQFF. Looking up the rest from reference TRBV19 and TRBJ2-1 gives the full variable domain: DGGITQSPKYLFRKEGQNVTLSCEQNLNHDAMYWYRQDPGQGLRLIYYSQIVNDFQKGDIAEGYSVSREKKESFPLTVTSAQKNPTAFYLCASSTPTGNEQFFGPGTRLTVL.

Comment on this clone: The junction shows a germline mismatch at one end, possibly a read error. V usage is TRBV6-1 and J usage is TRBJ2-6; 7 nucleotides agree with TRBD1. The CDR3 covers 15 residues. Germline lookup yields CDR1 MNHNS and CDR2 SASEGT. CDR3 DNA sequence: TGTGCCAGCAGTGGGGACAGCTCTGGGGCCAACGGCCTGACTTTC. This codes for CASSGDSSGANGLTF.

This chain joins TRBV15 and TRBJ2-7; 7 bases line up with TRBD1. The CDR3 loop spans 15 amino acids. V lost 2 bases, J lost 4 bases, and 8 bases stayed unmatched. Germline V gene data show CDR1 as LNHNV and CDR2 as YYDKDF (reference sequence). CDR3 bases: TGTGCCACCAGCAGAAATATAGGGACAGCTTACGAGCAGTACTTC. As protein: CATSRNIGTAYEQYF.

CDR3 protein: CASSLARGIGEKLFF. The CDR3 DNA follows: TGTGCCAGCAGCTTAGCACGGGGGATAGGAGAAAAACTGTTTTTT. This chain joins TRBV7-6 and TRBJ1-4; weak D call: TRBD1 (5 bases). The V end was cut by 0 bases, the J end by 8 bases, with 13 bases between. The CDR3 has 15 residues. The germline V gene has CDR1 SGHVS and CDR2 FNYEAQ.

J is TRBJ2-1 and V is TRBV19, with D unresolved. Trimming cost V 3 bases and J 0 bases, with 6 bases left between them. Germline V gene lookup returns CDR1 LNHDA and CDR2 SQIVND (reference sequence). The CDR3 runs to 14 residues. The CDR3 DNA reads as TGTGCCAGTAGTATCTGGAGCTCCTACAATGAGCAGTTCTTC. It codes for CASSIWSSYNEQFF. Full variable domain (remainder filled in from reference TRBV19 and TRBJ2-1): DGGITQSPKYLFRKEGQNVTLSCEQNLNHDAMYWYRQDPGQGLRLIYYSQIVNDFQKGDIAEGYSVSREKKESFPLTVTSAQKNPTAFYLCASSIWSSYNEQFFGPGTRLTVL.

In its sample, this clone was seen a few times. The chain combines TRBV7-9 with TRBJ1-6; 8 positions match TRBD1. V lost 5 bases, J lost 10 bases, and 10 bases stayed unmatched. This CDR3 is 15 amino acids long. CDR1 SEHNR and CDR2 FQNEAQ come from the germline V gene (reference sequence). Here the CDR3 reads CASSVLGQGASPLHF. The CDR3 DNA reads TGTGCCAGCAGCGTCCTCGGACAGGGAGCCTCACCCCTCCACTTT.

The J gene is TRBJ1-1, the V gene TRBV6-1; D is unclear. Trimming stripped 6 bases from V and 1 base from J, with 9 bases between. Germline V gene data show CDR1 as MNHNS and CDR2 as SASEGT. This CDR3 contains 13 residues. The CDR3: CASRLTENTEAFF. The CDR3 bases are TGTGCCAGCAGGCTAACAGAGAACACTGAAGCTTTCTTT.

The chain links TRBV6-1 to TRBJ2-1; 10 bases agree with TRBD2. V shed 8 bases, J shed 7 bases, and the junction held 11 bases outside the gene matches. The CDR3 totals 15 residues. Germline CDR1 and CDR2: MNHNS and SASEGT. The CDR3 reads CASRPSGRVVNEQFF. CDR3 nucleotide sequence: TGTGCCAGCCGACCGAGCGGGAGGGTTGTGAATGAGCAGTTCTTC.

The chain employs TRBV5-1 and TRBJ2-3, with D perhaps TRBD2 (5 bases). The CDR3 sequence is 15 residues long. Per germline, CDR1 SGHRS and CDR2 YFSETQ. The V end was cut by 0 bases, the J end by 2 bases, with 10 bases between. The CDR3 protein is CASSLGLAFTDTQYF. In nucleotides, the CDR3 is TGCGCCAGCAGCTTGGGATTAGCGTTCACAGATACGCAGTATTTT.

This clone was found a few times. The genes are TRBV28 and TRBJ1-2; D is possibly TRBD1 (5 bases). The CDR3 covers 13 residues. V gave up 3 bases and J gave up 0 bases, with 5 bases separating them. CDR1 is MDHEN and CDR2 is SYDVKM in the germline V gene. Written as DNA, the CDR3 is TGTGCCAGCAGTTTGACAGCTAACTATGGCTACACCTTC. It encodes CASSLTANYGYTF.

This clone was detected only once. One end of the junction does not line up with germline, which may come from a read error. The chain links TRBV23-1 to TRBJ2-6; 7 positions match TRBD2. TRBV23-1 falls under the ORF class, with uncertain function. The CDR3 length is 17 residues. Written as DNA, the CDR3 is TGCGCCAGCAGGGGTATGGGAGGGCAGTATGGGGCCAACGGCCTGACTTTC. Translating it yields CASRGMGGQYGANGLTF.

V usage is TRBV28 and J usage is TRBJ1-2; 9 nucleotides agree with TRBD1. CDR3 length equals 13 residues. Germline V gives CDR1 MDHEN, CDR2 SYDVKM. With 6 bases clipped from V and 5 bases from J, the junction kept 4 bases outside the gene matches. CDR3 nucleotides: TGTGCCAGCAGGAACGGACAGGGGTATGGCTACACCTTC. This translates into CASRNGQGYGYTF.

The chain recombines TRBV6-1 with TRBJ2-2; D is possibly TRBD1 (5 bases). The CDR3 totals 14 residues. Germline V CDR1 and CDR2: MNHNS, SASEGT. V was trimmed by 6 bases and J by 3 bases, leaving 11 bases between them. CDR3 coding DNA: TGTGCCAGCAGGGAGCTAGGGGACACCGGGGAGCTGTTTTTT. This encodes CASRELGDTGELFF.

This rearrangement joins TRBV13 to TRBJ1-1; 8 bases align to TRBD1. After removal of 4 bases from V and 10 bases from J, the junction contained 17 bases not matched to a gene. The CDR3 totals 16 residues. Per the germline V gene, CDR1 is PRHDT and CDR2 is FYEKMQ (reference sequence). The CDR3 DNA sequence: TGTGCCAGCAGCTCCCTGGACTACGGACAGGGCTCAGGAGCTTTCTTT. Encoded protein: CASSSLDYGQGSGAFF. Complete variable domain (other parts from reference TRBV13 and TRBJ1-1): AAGVIQSPRHLIKEKRETATLKCYPIPRHDTVYWYQQGPGQDPQFLISFYEKMQSDKGSIPDRFSAQQFSDYHSELNMSSLELGDSALYFCASSSLDYGQGSGAFFGQGTRLTVV.

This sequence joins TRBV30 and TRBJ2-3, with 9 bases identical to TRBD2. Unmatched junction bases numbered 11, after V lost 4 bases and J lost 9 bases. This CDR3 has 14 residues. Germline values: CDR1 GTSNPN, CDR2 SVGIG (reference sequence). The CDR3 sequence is CAWMASGGLGTQYF. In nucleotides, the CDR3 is TGTGCCTGGATGGCGAGCGGGGGGCTTGGGACGCAGTATTTT.

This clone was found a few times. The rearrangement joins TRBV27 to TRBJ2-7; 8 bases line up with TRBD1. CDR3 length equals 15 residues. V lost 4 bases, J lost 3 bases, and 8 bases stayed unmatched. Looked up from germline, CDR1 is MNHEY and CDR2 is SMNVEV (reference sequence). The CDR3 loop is CASSSGGPGIYEQYF. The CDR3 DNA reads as TGTGCCAGCAGTTCAGGGGGCCCCGGTATCTACGAGCAGTACTTC.

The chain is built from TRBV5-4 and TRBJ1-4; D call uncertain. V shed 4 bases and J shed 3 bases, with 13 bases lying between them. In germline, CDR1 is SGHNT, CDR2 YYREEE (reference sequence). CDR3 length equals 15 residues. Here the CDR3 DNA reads TGTGCCAGCAGCATGTACGGGTGGGCTAATGAAAAACTGTTTTTT. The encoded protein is CASSMYGWANEKLFF.

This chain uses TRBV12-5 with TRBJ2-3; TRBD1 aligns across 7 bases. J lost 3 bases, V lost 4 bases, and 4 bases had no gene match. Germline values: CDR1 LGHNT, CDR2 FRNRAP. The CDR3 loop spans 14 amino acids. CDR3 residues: CASGSGQMTDTQYF. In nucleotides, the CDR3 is TGTGCTAGTGGTTCGGGACAGATGACAGATACGCAGTATTTT.

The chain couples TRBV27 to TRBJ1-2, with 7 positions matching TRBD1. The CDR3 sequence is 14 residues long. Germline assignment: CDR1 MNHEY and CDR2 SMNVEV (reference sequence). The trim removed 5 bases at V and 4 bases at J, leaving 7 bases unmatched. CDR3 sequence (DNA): TGTGCCAGCAGTCTCAACCCAGGGGGCTATGGCTACACCTTC. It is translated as CASSLNPGGYGYTF.

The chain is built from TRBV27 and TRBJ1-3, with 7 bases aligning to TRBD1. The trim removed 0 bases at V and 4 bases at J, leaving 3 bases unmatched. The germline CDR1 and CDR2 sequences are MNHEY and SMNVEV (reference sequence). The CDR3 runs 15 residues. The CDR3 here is CASSLSGTAGNTIYF. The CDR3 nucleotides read TGTGCCAGCAGTTTATCGGGGACAGCCGGAAACACCATATATTTT.

CDR3 loop: CASSMGSMTMQYF. CDR3 DNA sequence: TGTGCCAGTAGTATGGGCAGTATGACGATGCAGTACTTC. The rearrangement links TRBV19 to TRBJ2-7; unclear D gene. Germline CDR1 and CDR2: LNHDA and SQIVND (reference sequence). Trimming shortened V by 3 bases and J by 9 bases, and 15 bases separated the two germline ends. This CDR3 is 13 amino acids long.

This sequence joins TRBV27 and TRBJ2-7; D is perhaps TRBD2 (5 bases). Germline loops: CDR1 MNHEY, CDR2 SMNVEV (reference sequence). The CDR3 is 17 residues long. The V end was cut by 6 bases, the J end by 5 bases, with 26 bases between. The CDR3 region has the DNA TGTGCCAGCAGCCTCGGGCCCATGCCTGGGTCGGAGGACGAGCAGTACTTC. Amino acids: CASSLGPMPGSEDEQYF.